This T cell receptor beta chain was documented in a study of blood T cell repertoires in COVID-19. Study-wide background: COVID-19 samples collected from the United States, Italy and Spain covered acute and convalescent phases.

CDR1 LNHDA and CDR2 SQIVND come from the germline V gene (reference sequence). The length of the CDR3 is 18 residues. J gave up 0 bases and V 3 bases, and 6 bases lay outside the gene matches. The assay was immunoSEQ multiplex PCR, and TCRdb's table has in-frame clones only and misses some. The table includes some 250,000 clones, over 75% detected once. This receptor was obtained from a human donor in a cohort sampled during active COVID-19. Input material: peripheral blood. The rearrangement joins TRBV19 to TRBJ2-1, with 12 bases identical to TRBD2. The CDR3 protein is CASSMRLAGVSSYNEQFF. The CDR3, as DNA: TGTGCCAGTAGTATGAGACTAGCGGGAGTAAGCTCCTACAATGAGCAGTTCTTC.